These 26 T cell receptor beta chains originate from one sample sequenced in a study of T cell responses to AZD1222 COVID-19 vaccine. Sequenced by immunoSEQ multiplex PCR; TCRdb stores in-frame clones only, minus some. The data hold 90,000 to 120,000 clones, with around 91% observed a single time. This material consisted of peripheral blood, taken on day 0 of AZD1222 vaccination. These receptors were obtained from an adult in good health.

J is TRBJ2-4 and V is TRBV5-1; 15 bases fit TRBD2. In germline, CDR1 is SGHRS, CDR2 YFSETQ. The CDR3 is 20 residues long. J lost 0 bases, V lost 5 bases, and 12 bases had no gene match. CDR3 protein: CASRLGTSGGSRLAKNIQYF. CDR3 DNA: TGCGCCAGCAGGCTAGGGACTAGCGGGGGGTCCCGCCTAGCCAAAAACATTCAGTACTTC.

This chain links TRBV19 with TRBJ2-1; 10 bases are shared with TRBD2. This CDR3 comprises 15 residues. The germline CDR1 and CDR2 sequences are LNHDA and SQIVND (reference sequence). V was clipped by 7 bases and J by 6 bases; unmatched bases: 9. The CDR3 here is CASIPTSGRLNEQFF. CDR3 in DNA: TGTGCCAGTATACCGACTAGCGGGCGCCTCAATGAGCAGTTCTTC.

A word on this clone: Sequence at one end of the junction differs from germline and may be a read error. The rearrangement joins TRBV5-6 to TRBJ2-1; D call uncertain. CDR1 is SGHDT, CDR2 YYEEEE, per germline. The CDR3 is made up of 12 amino acids. The CDR3 here is CASRLERGEQFF. The CDR3 coding sequence is TGTGCCAGCAGATTGGAACGAGGTGAGCAGTTCTTC.

V and J are TRBV7-8 and TRBJ1-1; no clear D gene. Germline CDR1 SGHVS, CDR2 FQNEAQ. The ends were cut back, 2 bases at V and 5 bases at J, with 9 bases in the middle. This CDR3 contains 13 residues. CDR3 nucleotide sequence: TGTGCCAGCAGCTTAAAGTGGGAGACTGAAGCTTTCTTT. Amino acids: CASSLKWETEAFF.

The chain combines TRBV7-6 with TRBJ2-3; D is uncertain. Germline V gene lookup returns CDR1 SGHVS and CDR2 FNYEAQ. The CDR3 consists of 14 residues. The V gene lost 2 bases and the J gene lost 7 bases, with 13 bases spanning the gap. The DNA of the CDR3 is TGTGCCAGCAGCTTAACGGCCGAAGGGTATACGCAGTATTTT. Translation gives CASSLTAEGYTQYF.

This clone occurred once. The chain couples TRBV5-4 to TRBJ1-5; a possible D gene is TRBD1 (6 bases). V was cut by 0 bases and J by 7 bases, with 17 bases left in between. The CDR3 has 16 amino acids. The germline gives CDR1 SGHNT, CDR2 YYREEE (reference sequence). Written as DNA, the CDR3 is TGTGCCAGCAGCTTGGAAGCCAGGGGAAAAGAGCAGCCCCAGCATTTT. It translates to CASSLEARGKEQPQHF.

The chain couples TRBV19 to TRBJ1-2; possible D gene TRBD1, 6 bases. CDR1 and CDR2 (germline): LNHDA, SQIVND (reference sequence). Trimming shortened V by 10 bases and J by 7 bases, and 16 bases separated the two germline ends. CDR3 size: 12 residues. CDR3 loop: CATQQGGRGYTF. As DNA, the CDR3 is TGTGCCACCCAACAGGGAGGACGTGGCTACACCTTC.

The chain joins TRBV5-6 to TRBJ2-7, with TRBD1 matching 7 bases. The germline CDR1 and CDR2 sequences are SGHDT and YYEEEE. CDR3 length equals 14 residues. The V and J ends lost 4 bases and 5 bases, in that order; junction bases with no gene match: 9. The CDR3 sequence is CASSLTGIRNEQYF. Written as DNA, the CDR3 is TGTGCCAGCAGCCTGACAGGGATTCGGAACGAGCAGTACTTC.

V usage is TRBV19 and J usage is TRBJ2-5; 7 positions match TRBD2. Germline V gene lookup returns CDR1 LNHDA and CDR2 SQIVND (reference sequence). Trimming cost V 5 bases and J 4 bases; bases outside gene matches: 10. The CDR3 is made up of 15 amino acids. In nucleotides, the CDR3 is TGTGCCAGTAGTCCCACGGGCCCGGGGGGAGAGACCCAGTACTTC. This sequence encodes CASSPTGPGGETQYF.

This clone has just a few counts. The CDR3 DNA sequence: TGCGCCAGCAGCTGGGGGACTGTCTCCTACGAGCAGTACTTC. Its protein product is CASSWGTVSYEQYF. The chain has TRBV5-1 and TRBJ2-7; D possibly corresponds to TRBD2 (6 bases). The V end lost 3 bases, the J end lost 0 bases, and 10 bases lay between the germline ends. CDR1 SGHRS and CDR2 YFSETQ come from the germline V gene. This CDR3 has 14 amino acids.

V usage is TRBV6-5 and J usage is TRBJ1-2; D may be TRBD1 (5 bases). V lost 10 bases, J lost 4 bases, and 16 bases lay in between. CDR3 size: 13 residues. CDR1 is MNHEY and CDR2 is SVGAGI in the germline V gene. The CDR3 nucleotides are TGTGCCACCTCGTTCGGGGGGTCCTATGGCTACACCTTC. Translation: CATSFGGSYGYTF.

The V call is TRBV7-3, the J call TRBJ1-2; D might be TRBD1 (6 bases). Germline assignment: CDR1 SGHTA and CDR2 FQGTGA. The CDR3 is 14 residues long. Trimming took off 5 bases at V and 3 bases at J, with 13 bases between the two ends. CDR3 sequence reads: CASSPLGGDYGYTF. CDR3 nucleotide sequence: TGTGCCAGCAGCCCCCTAGGGGGAGACTATGGCTACACCTTC.

This chain uses TRBV29-1 with TRBJ2-3; D possibly uses TRBD1 or TRBD2 (6 bases each). The germline V gene has CDR1 SQVTM and CDR2 ANQGSEA. The V gene lost 8 bases and the J gene lost 3 bases, with 18 bases spanning the gap. The CDR3 consists of 14 residues. This CDR3 reads CSSRSGGTTDTQYF. The CDR3 DNA reads TGCAGCTCACGAAGTGGGGGGACAACAGATACGCAGTATTTT.

This clone was detected a few times. This chain connects TRBV29-1 to TRBJ1-2; the D is unclear. Between the trimmed V and J ends, which lost 0 bases and 1 base, there was a span of 12 bases. CDR3 length equals 15 residues. The germline CDR1 and CDR2 sequences are SQVTM and ANQGSEA. The CDR3 protein is CSVEEISRYNYGYTF. As DNA, the CDR3 is TGCAGCGTTGAAGAAATTTCGAGGTATAACTATGGCTACACCTTC.

The chain employs TRBV6-5 and TRBJ1-6; TRBD1 agrees at 11 bases. V trimming: 5 bases; J trimming: 9 bases; junction bases outside the gene matches: 6. There are 15 residues in the CDR3. The germline V gene has CDR1 MNHEY and CDR2 SVGAGI. CDR3 in amino acids: CASSPTGTGGSPLHF. The CDR3 DNA reads as TGTGCCAGCAGTCCCACCGGGACAGGGGGTTCACCCCTCCACTTT.

The rearrangement links TRBV6-5 to TRBJ1-6; the D is unclear. V lost 6 bases, J lost 10 bases, and 10 bases lay in between. Germline CDR1 and CDR2: MNHEY and SVGAGI. The CDR3 runs to 12 residues. This CDR3 is CASSNRGSPLHF. The CDR3 DNA reads as TGTGCCAGCAGCAATCGAGGCTCACCCCTCCACTTT.

The CDR3 sequence: CASSSGGPPYEQYF. CDR3 DNA sequence: TGTGCCAGCAGTAGCGGGGGGCCGCCCTACGAGCAGTACTTC. The V gene is TRBV2, the J gene TRBJ2-7, with 9 bases aligning to TRBD2. V trimming: 5 bases; J trimming: 2 bases; junction bases outside the gene matches: 4. This CDR3 region has 14 residues. Germline CDR1 SNHLY, CDR2 FYNNEI.

The chain is built from TRBV5-4 and TRBJ1-2, with D possibly TRBD1 on 5 matching bases. The CDR3 length is 13 residues. V was shortened by 4 bases and J by 4 bases, with 11 bases between the two germline ends. The germline CDR1 and CDR2 sequences are SGHNT and YYREEE (reference sequence). DNA for the CDR3: TGTGCCAGCAGCCCCGGGACGAGCTATGGCTACACCTTC. Translated: CASSPGTSYGYTF.

This clone has only one observation. The rearrangement uses TRBV6-6 and TRBJ2-2, with 7 bases lining up with TRBD1. The V gene end was trimmed by 4 bases and the J gene end by 2 bases; junction bases not matched to a gene: 7. Germline-derived CDR1 and CDR2 are MNHNY and SVGAGI (reference sequence). The CDR3 has 16 amino acids. The CDR3 loop is CASSSSPGGNTGELFF. The CDR3 DNA is TGTGCCAGCAGTTCCTCGCCAGGGGGTAACACCGGGGAGCTGTTTTTT.

V and J are TRBV23-1 and TRBJ1-3, with D perhaps matching TRBD1 (6 bases). TRBV23-1 is filed as an ORF, its function uncertain. With 4 bases removed from V and 11 bases from J, the gap between germline ends came to 18 bases. The CDR3 consists of 14 residues. The CDR3 loop reads CASSPPRQAMAIYF. The CDR3 DNA is TGCGCCAGCAGTCCCCCCAGACAGGCTATGGCCATATATTTT.

V usage is TRBV5-1 and J usage is TRBJ2-1; TRBD2 aligns across 16 bases. The CDR3 sequence is 17 residues long. V lost 3 bases, J lost 6 bases, and 6 bases stayed unmatched. Germline V gene lookup returns CDR1 SGHRS and CDR2 YFSETQ. CDR3 in DNA: TGCGCCAGCAGCTCGGGACTAGCGGGGGGGCCGCTCAATGAGCAGTTCTTC. Its translation: CASSSGLAGGPLNEQFF.

This clone occurred once. The chain is built from TRBV2 and TRBJ2-3; 8 nucleotides agree with TRBD2. The CDR3 loop spans 16 amino acids. Germline assignment: CDR1 SNHLY and CDR2 FYNNEI. Trimming took 2 bases from V and 0 from J; bases not matched to a gene: 4. The CDR3 loop reads CASSERGLVSTDTQYF. CDR3 in DNA: TGTGCCAGCAGTGAAAGGGGACTAGTTAGCACAGATACGCAGTATTTT.

This clone was seen a handful of times. The gene calls are TRBV19 and TRBJ2-3; D gene unclear. The germline V and J ends were trimmed by 5 bases and 3 bases, with 9 bases remaining between them. The CDR3 runs 13 residues. CDR1 and CDR2 from the germline V gene are LNHDA and SQIVND (reference sequence). The CDR3 loop is CASSWTVTDTQYF. The CDR3 nucleotides read TGTGCCAGTAGTTGGACGGTAACAGATACGCAGTATTTT.

The chain recombines TRBV6-5 with TRBJ2-1; D is unclear. In germline, CDR1 is MNHEY, CDR2 SVGAGI. V lost 0 bases and J 4 bases, leaving 7 bases between the germline ends. This CDR3 has 14 residues. For the CDR3, the DNA is TGTGCCAGCAGTTACTCTGCCAGATACAATGAGCAGTTCTTC. It specifies CASSYSARYNEQFF.

Here the CDR3 reads CASSQEMGQGFYGYTF. The CDR3 DNA sequence: TGCGCCAGCAGCCAAGAAATGGGACAGGGTTTTTATGGCTACACCTTC. The chain joins TRBV4-1 to TRBJ1-2, with 9 bases lining up with TRBD1. The CDR3 consists of 16 residues. Germline V gives CDR1 MGHRA, CDR2 YSYEKL. Unmatched junction bases numbered 7, after V lost 0 bases and J lost 5 bases.

This clone has only a few counts. The V gene is TRBV15, the J gene TRBJ1-5, with a possible D match to TRBD1 (6 bases). The CDR3 has 16 amino acids. Germline lookup yields CDR1 LNHNV and CDR2 YYDKDF (reference sequence). V was trimmed by 0 bases and J by 4 bases, leaving 13 bases between them. The CDR3, as DNA: TGTGCCACCAGCAGAGATCGTGGGCAGGGGAATCAGCCCCAGCATTTT. This translates into CATSRDRGQGNQPQHF.